This is a list of T cell receptor beta chains from one sample in a study of blood T cell repertoires in COVID-19. Sequenced by immunoSEQ multiplex PCR; TCRdb stores in-frame clones only, minus some. In the table there are 100,000 to 120,000 clones, roughly four fifths of which are singletons. Sequenced input: peripheral blood. The origin of the receptors is a woman aged 55 to 70 with acute or convalescent COVID-19. Each CDR3 is given with its conserved first and last residue. A D gene is named only where the DNA matches it firmly.

CDR3aa: CASRQGTDTQYF; j_gene: TRBJ2-3; d_gene: -; v_gene: TRBV21-1
CDR3aa: CASSPRRLSNTGELFF; j_gene: TRBJ2-2; d_gene: -; v_gene: TRBV7-2
CDR3aa: CASGPGLNTDTQYF; j_gene: TRBJ2-3; d_gene: TRBD2; v_gene: TRBV5-6
CDR3aa: CASSRLRPGEKLFF; j_gene: TRBJ1-4; d_gene: -; v_gene: TRBV5-6
CDR3aa: CASSYDSTETQYF; j_gene: TRBJ2-5; d_gene: -; v_gene: TRBV6-5
CDR3aa: CASSLGGRGAPYEQYF; j_gene: TRBJ2-7; d_gene: TRBD2; v_gene: TRBV7-6
CDR3aa: CASSHGSPQYF; j_gene: TRBJ2-5; d_gene: -; v_gene: TRBV6-2/TRBV6-3
CDR3aa: CASKLAGVPPDTQYF; j_gene: TRBJ2-3; d_gene: TRBD2; v_gene: TRBV2
CDR3aa: CASSVGASENNEQFF; j_gene: TRBJ2-1; d_gene: -; v_gene: TRBV9
CDR3aa: CASSLRNEQFF; j_gene: TRBJ2-1; d_gene: -; v_gene: TRBV5-7
CDR3aa: CASSQSLAALNYGYTF; j_gene: TRBJ1-2; d_gene: -; v_gene: TRBV3-1/TRBV3-2
CDR3aa: CASSPNAAGGTDTQYF; j_gene: TRBJ2-3; d_gene: TRBD2; v_gene: TRBV18
CDR3aa: CASSLGTRTQGETQYF; j_gene: TRBJ2-5; d_gene: -; v_gene: TRBV7-2
CDR3aa: CATSKTATENNYGYTF; j_gene: TRBJ1-2; d_gene: -; v_gene: TRBV24-1
CDR3aa: CAWATVFNEKLFF; j_gene: TRBJ1-4; d_gene: -; v_gene: TRBV30
CDR3aa: CASSFFVGEPQHF; j_gene: TRBJ1-5; d_gene: -; v_gene: TRBV7-2
CDR3aa: CASSLSSGVSSYNEQFF; j_gene: TRBJ2-1; d_gene: TRBD2; v_gene: TRBV28